The 22 T cell receptor beta chains below all came from one sample that was sequenced in a study of blood T cell repertoires in COVID-19. The method was immunoSEQ multiplex PCR; TCRdb's version includes in-frame clones alone and lacks a portion of them. The data contain more than 300,000 clones, approximately 90% of them singletons. Sequencing was done on a sample of PBMCs or T cells enriched from blood (not recorded which). Receptors originate from a woman aged 18-29 years who had recovered from COVID-19.

The chain links TRBV9 to TRBJ1-4; a possible D gene is TRBD1 (6 bases). The CDR3 extends over 15 amino acids. Trimming removed 0 bases from V and 8 bases from J, with 14 bases in between. Germline CDR1 and CDR2: SGDLS and YYNGEE. DNA of the CDR3: TGTGCCAGCAGCGTAGGGAACAGTGGGGGCGAAAAACTGTTTTTT. Its protein is CASSVGNSGGEKLFF.

The rearrangement joins TRBV20-1 to TRBJ2-1, with TRBD2 matching over 8 bases. Germline CDR1 is DFQATT and CDR2 is SNEGSKA (reference sequence). There are 11 residues in the CDR3. In DNA, the CDR3 is TGCAAATCCGGGACTAGCAATGAGCAGTTCTTC. It translates to CKSGTSNEQFF.

This sequence joins TRBV20-1 and TRBJ1-1; 7 positions agree with TRBD1. V was clipped by 5 bases and J by 8 bases; unmatched bases: 5. The CDR3 has 11 residues. Germline CDR1 DFQATT, CDR2 SNEGSKA (reference sequence). The CDR3 region is CSAWTGGEAFF. As DNA, the CDR3 is TGCAGTGCTTGGACAGGAGGGGAAGCTTTCTTT.

The chain couples TRBV6-4 to TRBJ1-4; weak D call: TRBD1 (5 bases). Trimming cost V 6 bases and J 8 bases, with 13 bases left between them. The CDR3 runs 13 residues. Germline assignment: CDR1 MRHNA and CDR2 SNTAGT. The chain's CDR3 is CASSQEAGEKLFF. As DNA, the CDR3 is TGTGCCAGCAGCCAAGAGGCAGGGGAAAAACTGTTTTTT.

The chain couples TRBV2 to TRBJ2-5, with 8 bases fitting TRBD2. V lost 6 bases, J lost 5 bases, and 11 bases stayed unmatched. Looked up from germline, CDR1 is SNHLY and CDR2 is FYNNEI. The CDR3 has 15 residues. The CDR3 DNA follows: TGTGCCAGCAGCTCGGCAGCGGGGGTAGGGGAGACCCAGTACTTC. It codes for CASSSAAGVGETQYF.

The chain couples TRBV18 to TRBJ1-4, with D possibly TRBD1 on 6 matching bases. Germline CDR1 is KGHSH and CDR2 is LQKENI. The CDR3 totals 14 residues. Trimming shortened V by 3 bases and J by 5 bases, and 10 bases separated the two germline ends. In nucleotides, the CDR3 is TGTGCCAGCTCACCTACAGGGCCGAATGAAAAACTGTTTTTT. Residues: CASSPTGPNEKLFF.

This clone showed up just a few times. This chain uses TRBV2 with TRBJ1-2; unclear D gene. Between the trimmed V and J ends, which lost 4 bases and 8 bases, there was a span of 5 bases. The germline V gene encodes CDR1 SNHLY and CDR2 FYNNEI. The CDR3 has 10 residues. The CDR3 region has the DNA TGTGCCAGCAGTGGCGAGGGCTACACCTTC. Its translation: CASSGEGYTF. The full variable domain, completed using reference TRBV2 and TRBJ1-2, is EPEVTQTPSHQVTQMGQEVILRCVPISNHLYFYWYRQILGQKVEFLVSFYNNEISEKSEIFDDQFSVERPDGSNFTLKIRSTKLEDSAMYFCASSGEGYTFGSGTRLTVV.

This rearrangement joins TRBV11-2 to TRBJ2-5, with 10 bases matching TRBD2. Germline trimming cut 1 base from V and 4 bases from J; bases unmatched to any gene: 6. Germline CDR1 is SGHAT and CDR2 is FQNNGV. CDR3 length: 16 amino acids. In DNA form, the CDR3 reads TGTGCCAGCAGCTTAGCGAGCGGGGGGGCCGCAGAGACCCAGTACTTC. It is translated as CASSLASGGAAETQYF.

The V and J genes are TRBV7-3 and TRBJ2-2, with 8 bases lining up with TRBD2. The germline V gene encodes CDR1 SGHTA and CDR2 FQGTGA. The CDR3 contains 15 residues. V shed 8 bases, J shed 4 bases, and the junction held 9 bases outside the gene matches. The CDR3 region has the DNA TGTGCCAGCGGGCTGGCGGGGGGAGGCACCGGGGAGCTGTTTTTT. Amino acids: CASGLAGGGTGELFF.

The CDR3 DNA is TGTGCCAGCTCTCGCAACGACAGGGTAATACTCGAGCAGTACTTC. Its protein is CASSRNDRVILEQYF. The rearrangement uses TRBV18 and TRBJ2-7; 7 bases match TRBD1. The CDR3 covers 15 residues. From germline, CDR1 is KGHSH and CDR2 LQKENI. The ends lost 6 bases at V and 6 bases at J; junction bases unmatched: 14.

This rearrangement joins TRBV6-4 to TRBJ2-2; TRBD2 matches at 9 bases. CDR1 is MRHNA, CDR2 SNTAGT, per germline. The CDR3 spans 16 residues. V shed 4 bases and J 4 bases; nucleotides not matched to a gene: 7. Here the CDR3 reads CASSADSGSSTGELFF. CDR3 in DNA: TGTGCCAGCAGTGCCGATAGCGGGAGCTCCACCGGGGAGCTGTTTTTT.

The chain recombines TRBV9 with TRBJ2-1; maybe TRBD2 (5 bases). V was cut by 4 bases and J by 1 base, with 12 bases left in between. The CDR3 loop spans 15 amino acids. Germline CDR1 reads SGDLS; CDR2 reads YYNGEE. CDR3 nucleotides: TGTGCCAGCAGCCCTGAGGGCCCATCCTACAATGAGCAGTTCTTC. It encodes CASSPEGPSYNEQFF.

CDR3 in DNA: TGCGCCAGCAGTGAGGGTGGAGCTGGCTACACCTTC. Its translation: CASSEGGAGYTF. The chain combines TRBV10-1 with TRBJ1-2, with unresolved D. Trimming removed 2 bases at V and 7 bases at J, with 8 bases between. The CDR3 extends over 12 amino acids. Germline CDR1 is WNHNN and CDR2 is SYGVQD (reference sequence).

The chain uses TRBV4-2 and TRBJ2-3, with D perhaps TRBD1 (6 bases). V was shortened by 0 bases and J by 0 bases, with 13 bases between the two germline ends. From germline, CDR1 is LGHNA and CDR2 YNFKEQ. The CDR3 sequence is 17 residues long. The CDR3 DNA follows: TGTGCCAGCAGCCAAGACGGAAGGGGGAGAAGCACAGATACGCAGTATTTT. Translated: CASSQDGRGRSTDTQYF.

The chain has TRBV30 and TRBJ1-5, with 7 bases lining up with TRBD1. J gave up 5 bases and V 5 bases, and 9 bases lay outside the gene matches. CDR3 length: 14 amino acids. Per germline, CDR1 GTSNPN and CDR2 SVGIG (reference sequence). CDR3 nucleotide sequence: TGTGCCTGGGCGGGACAGCTTCACCATCAGCCCCAGCATTTT. It codes for CAWAGQLHHQPQHF.

The chain recombines TRBV5-1 with TRBJ1-1; maybe TRBD1 (5 bases). Looked up from germline, CDR1 is SGHRS and CDR2 is YFSETQ. CDR3 length equals 14 residues. The V end was cut by 5 bases, the J end by 6 bases, with 17 bases between. CDR3 in amino acids: CASSRTPREAEAFF. The CDR3 DNA reads as TGCGCCAGCAGTCGGACACCCCGAGAGGCTGAAGCTTTCTTT. The whole variable domain, filled in from reference TRBV5-1 and TRBJ1-1, reads KAGVTQTPRYLIKTRGQQVTLSCSPISGHRSVSWYQQTPGQGLQFLFEYFSETQRNKGNFPGRFSGRQFSNSRSEMNVSTLELGDSALYLCASSRTPREAEAFFGQGTRLTVV.

The chain has TRBV2 and TRBJ1-5; 9 bases are a match to TRBD1. With V trimmed by 1 base and J by 6 bases, 1 base remained unmatched. CDR1 SNHLY and CDR2 FYNNEI come from the germline V gene. The CDR3 covers 14 residues. CDR3 loop: CASSEGQGGQPQHF. The CDR3 DNA reads as TGTGCCAGCAGTGAAGGACAGGGGGGTCAGCCCCAGCATTTT.

This chain links TRBV7-2 with TRBJ1-1; 8 positions agree with TRBD1. V trimming: 4 bases; J trimming: 7 bases; junction bases outside the gene matches: 8. The CDR3 contains 14 residues. Germline values: CDR1 SGHTA, CDR2 FQGNSA. In nucleotides, the CDR3 is TGTGCCAGCAGCTCAAAGCGACAGGGGAGTGAAGCTTTCTTT. Amino acid sequence: CASSSKRQGSEAFF.

This chain joins TRBV12-5 and TRBJ2-7; a possible D gene is TRBD1 (6 bases). The V gene's germline CDR1 is LGHNT and CDR2 FRNRAP. The CDR3 sequence is 17 residues long. The germline V and J ends were trimmed by 0 bases and 5 bases, with 20 bases remaining between them. The CDR3 here is CASGLVTPATGSHEQYF. The CDR3 nucleotides are TGTGCTAGTGGTTTGGTAACCCCCGCCACAGGGTCTCACGAGCAGTACTTC.

V gene TRBV7-2 combines with J gene TRBJ1-5; TRBD1 might be the D (5 bases). This CDR3 contains 14 residues. Trimming removed 2 bases at V and 4 bases at J, with 9 bases between. CDR1 and CDR2 (germline): SGHTA, FQGNSA. CDR3 DNA: TGTGCCAGCAGCTTAACTACAGGAAATCAGCCCCAGCATTTT. Translation gives CASSLTTGNQPQHF.

Worth noting for this clone: At one boundary the junction diverges from the germline segment, which might be a read error. The V and J genes are TRBV30 and TRBJ2-7; 12 bases agree with TRBD1. The germline CDR1 and CDR2 sequences are GTSNPN and SVGIG (reference sequence). This CDR3 comprises 11 residues. CDR3 nucleotide sequence: TGTGCCTGGGGGACAGGGGGCCCTCACGACTTC. Translation gives CAWGTGGPHDF.

The J gene is TRBJ1-4, the V gene TRBV11-3; D possibly corresponds to TRBD1 (6 bases). Trimming shortened V by 5 bases and J by 0 bases, and 13 bases separated the two germline ends. Per germline, CDR1 SGHNT and CDR2 YENEEA. This CDR3 has 16 amino acids. The CDR3 region has the DNA TGTGCCAGCAGCCTAAGGACAGTTGCAACTAATGAAAAACTGTTTTTT. It translates to CASSLRTVATNEKLFF.